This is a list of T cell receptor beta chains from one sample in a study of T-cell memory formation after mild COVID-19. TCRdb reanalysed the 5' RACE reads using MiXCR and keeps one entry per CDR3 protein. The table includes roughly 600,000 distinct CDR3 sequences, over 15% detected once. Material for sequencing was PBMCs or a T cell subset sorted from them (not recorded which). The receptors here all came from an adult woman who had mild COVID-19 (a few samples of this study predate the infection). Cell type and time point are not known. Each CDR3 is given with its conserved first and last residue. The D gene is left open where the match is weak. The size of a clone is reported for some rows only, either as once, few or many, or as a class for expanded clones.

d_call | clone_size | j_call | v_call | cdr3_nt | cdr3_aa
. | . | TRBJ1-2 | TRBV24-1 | TGTGCCACCAGTGATTTCGGGAACAACTATGGCTACACCTTC | CATSDFGNNYGYTF
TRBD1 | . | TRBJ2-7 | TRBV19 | TGTGCCAGTAGTACGACAGGGGGCTCTAACGAGCAGTACTTC | CASSTTGGSNEQYF
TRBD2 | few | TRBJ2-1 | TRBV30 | TGTGCCTGGAGCCCGGGACTAGCGGGAGGGCCCGATGAGCAGTTCTTC | CAWSPGLAGGPDEQFF
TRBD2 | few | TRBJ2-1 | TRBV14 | TGTGCCAGCAGCCAGGGACTAGCGGGAGTTTATGAGCAGTTCTTC | CASSQGLAGVYEQFF
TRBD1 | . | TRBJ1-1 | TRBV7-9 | TGTGCCAGCAGCTTAGTCCAGGGGGGCACTGAAGCTTTCTTT | CASSLVQGGTEAFF
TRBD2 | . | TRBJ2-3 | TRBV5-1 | TGCGCCAGCAGCTTGGCGACTAGCGGGACGCCAGATACGCAGTATTTT | CASSLATSGTPDTQYF
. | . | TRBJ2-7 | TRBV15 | TGTGCCACCAGCAGAGAAGGGGCATCGGATTACCGGAATTACGAGCAGTACTTC | CATSREGASDYRNYEQYF
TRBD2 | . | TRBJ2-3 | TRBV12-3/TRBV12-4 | TGTGCCAGCAGTCCTTTCTTGGGACTAGCGGAACACAGATACGGGCAGTATTTT | CASSPFLGLAEHRYGQYF
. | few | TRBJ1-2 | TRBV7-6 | TGTGCCAGCAGCCCCTTCACAGGGAGCGGTGGCTACACCTTC | CASSPFTGSGGYTF
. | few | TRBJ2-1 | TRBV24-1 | TGTGCCACCAGTGATTTGACCCCCAACTCGGTGCAGTTCTTC | CATSDLTPNSVQFF
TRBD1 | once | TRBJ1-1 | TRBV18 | TGTGCCAGCTCATCGACAGGGCTTTTCTCCGGGAACACTGAAGCTTTCTTT | CASSSTGLFSGNTEAFF
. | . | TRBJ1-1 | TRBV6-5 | TGTGCCAGCAGCCGATGGAACCTACAGAACACTGAAGCTTTCTTT | CASSRWNLQNTEAFF
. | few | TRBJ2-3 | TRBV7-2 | TGTGCCAGCAGCTTAGCAGTTCTGGGTACGCAGTATTTT | CASSLAVLGTQYF
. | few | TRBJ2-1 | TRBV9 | TGTGCCAGCAGCGTAGTAGGGGGGCATAATGAGCAGTTCTTC | CASSVVGGHNEQFF
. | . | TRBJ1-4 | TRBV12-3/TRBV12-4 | TGTGCCACCTCGGGGACTAATGAAAAACTGTTTTTT | CATSGTNEKLFF
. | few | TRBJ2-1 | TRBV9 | TGTGCCAGCAGGCCGGGGGAGAGCAATGAGCAGTTCTTC | CASRPGESNEQFF
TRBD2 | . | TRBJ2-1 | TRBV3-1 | TGTGCCAGCAGCCAAAAAGGGGCGGGAGTGGCACTGGGAGAGCAGTTCTTC | CASSQKGAGVALGEQFF
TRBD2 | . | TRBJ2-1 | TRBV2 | TGTGCCACCGGGACTAGCGGGTACAATGAGCAGTTCTTC | CATGTSGYNEQFF
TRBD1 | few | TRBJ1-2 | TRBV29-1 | TGCAGCGTGGATATGTTACTTACAGGGGACTATGGCTACACCTTC | CSVDMLLTGDYGYTF
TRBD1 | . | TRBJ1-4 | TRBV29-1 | TGCAGCGTTGGGACAGGGGGTGAAAAACTGTTTTTT | CSVGTGGEKLFF
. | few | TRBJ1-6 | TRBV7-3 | TGTGCCAGCAGCTTAAGCCAGGGACATTCACCCCTCCACTTT | CASSLSQGHSPLHF
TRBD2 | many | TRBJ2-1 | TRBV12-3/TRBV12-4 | TGTGCCAGCAGTTTAAGGGTGAGCGGGAGGGTTAATGAGCAGTTCTTC | CASSLRVSGRVNEQFF
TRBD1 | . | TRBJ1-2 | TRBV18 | TGTGCCAGCTCACCGGCAGGACAGGGAGGTGGCTACACCTTC | CASSPAGQGGGYTF
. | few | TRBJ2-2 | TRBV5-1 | TGCGCCAGCAGCTTGCACTATACACTGAACACCGGGGAGCTGTTTTTT | CASSLHYTLNTGELFF
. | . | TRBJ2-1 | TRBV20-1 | TGCAGTGCTATTGGACTGAGCTCCTACAATGAGCAGTTCTTC | CSAIGLSSYNEQFF
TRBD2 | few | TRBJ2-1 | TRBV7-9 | TGTGCCAGCAGCTCCGGGGGGGCCCGAAATGAGCAGTTCTTC | CASSSGGARNEQFF
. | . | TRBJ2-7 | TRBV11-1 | TGTGCCAGCAGCAAGGGACGGAACTACGAGCAGTACTTC | CASSKGRNYEQYF
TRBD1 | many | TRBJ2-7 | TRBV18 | TGTGCCAGCTCACCACCGATGACAGGGCCCTCCTACGAGCAGTACTTC | CASSPPMTGPSYEQYF
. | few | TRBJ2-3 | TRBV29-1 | TGCAGCGTTGAAGAGCCGCCCCCAGTTCACGCAGATACGCAGTATTTT | CSVEEPPPVHADTQYF
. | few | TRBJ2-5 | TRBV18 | TGTGCCAGCTCACCAAATCTACTAGCAGGGTACCAAGAGACCCAGTACTTC | CASSPNLLAGYQETQYF
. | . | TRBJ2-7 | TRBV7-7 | TGTGCCAGCAGCTTAGACCTCCTCTACGAGCAGTACTTC | CASSLDLLYEQYF
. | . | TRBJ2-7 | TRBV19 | TGTGCCAGTAGTATAGATCGGAGCTTAACCTACGAGCAGTACTTC | CASSIDRSLTYEQYF
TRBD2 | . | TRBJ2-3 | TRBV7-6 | TGTGCCAGCAGCTTAGGGTCCGGCGGGGGGCGAGATACGCAGTATTTT | CASSLGSGGGRDTQYF
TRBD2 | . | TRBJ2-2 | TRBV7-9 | TGTGCCAGCAGCTTAGCCCGCCCTGCCCTAGCGGGCCCGAACACCGGGGAGCTGTTTTTT | CASSLARPALAGPNTGELFF
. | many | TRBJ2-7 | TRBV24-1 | TGTGCCACCAGTGACCTTACCGGGACGGTTACCTACGAGCAGTACTTC | CATSDLTGTVTYEQYF
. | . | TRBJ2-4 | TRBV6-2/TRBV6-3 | TGTGCCAGCAGTTACGTGGAGGGGGCCAAAAACATTCAGTACTTC | CASSYVEGAKNIQYF
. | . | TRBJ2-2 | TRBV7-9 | TGTGTATACGCGGACACCGGGGAGCTGTTTTTT | CVYADTGELFF
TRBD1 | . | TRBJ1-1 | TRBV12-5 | TGTGCTAGTGGTTTGGAGGGACAGTACACTGAAGCTTTCTTT | CASGLEGQYTEAFF
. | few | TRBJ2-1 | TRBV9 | TGTGCCAGCAGCGTAGAAACAGGATTTTACAATGAGCAGTTCTTC | CASSVETGFYNEQFF
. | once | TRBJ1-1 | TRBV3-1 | TGTGCCAGCAGCCAAGTTGAGGGGGGGGCTTTCTTT | CASSQVEGGAFF
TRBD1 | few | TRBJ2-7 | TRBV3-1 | TGTGCCAGCAGCCCTCAGGGGGCGAACTCGTACGAGCAGTACTTC | CASSPQGANSYEQYF
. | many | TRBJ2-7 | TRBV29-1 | TGCAGCGTTGGGAGCCTGGGCCAGAGAGCCTACGAGCAGTACTTC | CSVGSLGQRAYEQYF
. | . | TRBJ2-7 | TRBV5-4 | TGTGCCAGCAGCCCTGACCTCGAGGACGAGCAGTACTTC | CASSPDLEDEQYF
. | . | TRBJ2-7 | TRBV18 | TGTGCCAGCTCCCAGGATAACAGACCAGCCTACGAGCAGTACTTC | CASSQDNRPAYEQYF